What follows are 30 T cell receptor beta chains derived from one specimen sequenced in a study of blood T cell repertoires in COVID-19. Generated by immunoSEQ multiplex PCR, the TCRdb table keeps only in-frame clones and is missing some. The top ten clones hold about 0.95% of a sample with 170,000 or so clones, approximately 87% of them seen once. What was sequenced was peripheral blood. The receptors shown here come from a woman aged 18 to 35 who had recovered from COVID-19.

The chain has TRBV19 and TRBJ2-2; TRBD1 aligns across 8 bases. V lost 0 bases and J lost 6; bases outside the gene matches: 6. Germline CDR1 LNHDA, CDR2 SQIVND (reference sequence). This CDR3 spans 16 amino acids. For the CDR3, the DNA is TGTGCCAGTAGTATAGACAGGGGGCTGGACGCCGGGGAGCTGTTTTTT. It encodes CASSIDRGLDAGELFF.

This chain uses TRBV12-3 or TRBV12-4 with TRBJ1-5; a possible D gene is TRBD1 (6 bases). V lost 8 bases, J lost 6 bases, and 11 bases lay in between. The CDR3 loop spans 12 amino acids. CDR3 coding DNA: TGTGCCAGCGACGGGGGGCCTCAGCCCCAGCATTTT. It encodes CASDGGPQPQHF.

This clone showed up just once. V gene TRBV7-8 combines with J gene TRBJ2-2; the D gene is possibly TRBD2 (5 bases). Germline CDR1 reads SGHVS; CDR2 reads FQNEAQ. Trimming took 2 bases from V and 0 from J, leaving 7 bases between them. The CDR3 runs to 15 residues. CDR3 residues: CASSLSGSNTGELFF. In DNA, the CDR3 is TGTGCCAGCAGCTTATCGGGGTCGAACACCGGGGAGCTGTTTTTT.

The chain joins TRBV24-1 to TRBJ2-7; D is perhaps TRBD1 (6 bases). The CDR3 runs 14 residues. Germline V gives CDR1 KGHDR, CDR2 SFDVKD. Between the trimmed V and J ends, which lost 7 bases and 0 bases, there was a span of 12 bases. CDR3: CATSRQGSSYEQYV. CDR3 coding DNA: TGTGCCACCAGCCGGCAGGGGTCCTCCTACGAGCAGTACGTC.

The chain links TRBV7-9 to TRBJ1-1; D gene ambiguous. The germline V gene has CDR1 SEHNR and CDR2 FQNEAQ (reference sequence). The CDR3 has 13 residues. V lost 2 bases to trimming and J lost 3 bases, with 7 bases between them. The CDR3 DNA is TGTGCCAGCAGCTTAACCCGGGACACTGAAGCTTTCTTT. Translation gives CASSLTRDTEAFF. Together with reference TRBV7-9 and TRBJ1-1, the CDR3 gives the full variable domain: DTGVSQNPRHKITKRGQNVTFRCDPISEHNRLYWYRQTLGQGPEFLTYFQNEAQLEKSRLLSDRFSAERPKGSFSTLEIQRTEQGDSAMYLCASSLTRDTEAFFGQGTRLTVV.

V and J are TRBV18 and TRBJ2-2; a possible D gene is TRBD2 (6 bases). The CDR3 is 16 residues long. Trimming took off 5 bases at V and 0 bases at J, with 13 bases between the two ends. The germline gives CDR1 KGHSH, CDR2 LQKENI. The CDR3 DNA is TGTGCCAGCTCATATCTAGCGCCAGCGAACACCGGGGAGCTGTTTTTT. Translating it yields CASSYLAPANTGELFF.

The chain couples TRBV6-6 to TRBJ1-1; the D gene is possibly TRBD1 (5 bases). The CDR3 has 14 residues. The germline CDR1 and CDR2 sequences are MNHNY and SVGAGI (reference sequence). V shed 5 bases and J shed 1 base, with 11 bases lying between them. In DNA form, the CDR3 reads TGTGCCAGCAGTGACAGAGTCACGAACACTGAAGCTTTCTTT. It codes for CASSDRVTNTEAFF.

This chain connects TRBV5-4 to TRBJ1-4; D unclear. V gave up 5 bases and J gave up 7 bases, with 21 bases separating them. Germline V lookup: CDR1 SGHNT, CDR2 YYREEE (reference sequence). This CDR3 has 16 amino acids. The CDR3 loop reads CASSSGGEVSPEKLFF. The CDR3 DNA sequence: TGTGCCAGCAGTTCGGGCGGGGAAGTCTCCCCTGAAAAACTGTTTTTT.

This rearrangement joins TRBV29-1 to TRBJ1-1; no firm D call. V was pared by 7 bases and J by 0 bases, with 12 bases between. The CDR3 spans 13 residues. Per the germline V gene, CDR1 is SQVTM and CDR2 is ANQGSEA. The CDR3 bases are TGCAGCGGTTTCACAGTGATGAACACTGAAGCTTTCTTT. Encoded protein: CSGFTVMNTEAFF.

The V call is TRBV6-6, the J call TRBJ2-1; D not certain. The V end was cut by 6 bases, the J end by 4 bases, with 16 bases between. Germline-derived CDR1 and CDR2 are MNHNY and SVGAGI (reference sequence). The CDR3 spans 15 residues. The chain's CDR3 is CASSSLGGPYNEQFF. The CDR3 DNA sequence: TGTGCCAGCAGCTCCTTAGGCGGTCCGTACAATGAGCAGTTCTTC.

The chain combines TRBV10-3 with TRBJ1-1, with TRBD1 as a possible D gene (6 bases). CDR3 length: 13 residues. V lost 7 bases, J lost 1 base, and 10 bases lay in between. Germline V gene sequence: CDR1 ENHRY, CDR2 SYGVKD. CDR3 in DNA: TGTGCCATCATGGGACACGAGAACACTGAAGCTTTCTTT. Translation gives CAIMGHENTEAFF.

The chain has TRBV5-4 and TRBJ2-1; 7 bases line up with TRBD2. The CDR3 extends over 16 amino acids. Losses at the gene ends were 4 bases for V and 0 bases for J; bases not matched to a gene: 7. Germline V gene lookup returns CDR1 SGHNT and CDR2 YYREEE (reference sequence). This CDR3 is CASSPTAGSSYNEQFF. The CDR3 DNA follows: TGTGCCAGCAGCCCAACAGCGGGATCCTCCTACAATGAGCAGTTCTTC.

The chain carries TRBV6-4 and TRBJ2-5; D remains ambiguous. The germline V and J ends were trimmed by 0 bases and 2 bases, with 16 bases remaining between them. The CDR3 length is 17 residues. CDR1 is MRHNA and CDR2 is SNTAGT in the germline V gene. CDR3 region: CASSDSCGENLQETQYF. DNA for the CDR3: TGTGCCAGCAGTGACTCCTGCGGAGAAAACCTACAAGAGACCCAGTACTTC.

The chain couples TRBV4-3 to TRBJ1-2; D uncertain. The CDR3 sequence is 16 residues long. The germline V and J ends were trimmed by 0 bases and 6 bases, with 17 bases remaining between them. Germline values: CDR1 LGHNA, CDR2 YSLEER. The CDR3 DNA reads TGCGCCAGCAGCCAAGAGGAGGGAGGGTCGTTTCATGGCTACACCTTC. Translation gives CASSQEEGGSFHGYTF.

The chain links TRBV4-1 to TRBJ2-1; 9 bases line up with TRBD2. CDR1 MGHRA and CDR2 YSYEKL come from the germline V gene. V was pared by 5 bases and J by 6 bases, with 8 bases of the junction left unmatched. The CDR3 consists of 15 residues. CDR3 in DNA: TGCGCCAGCAGCTTTTTGGGACTAGCCGGCAATGAGCAGTTCTTC. It encodes CASSFLGLAGNEQFF.

This chain joins TRBV7-2 and TRBJ2-3; D gene uncertain. From germline, CDR1 is SGHTA and CDR2 FQGNSA. The CDR3 sequence is 12 residues long. Trimming stripped 5 bases from V and 10 bases from J, with 13 bases between. CDR3 coding DNA: TGTGCCAGCAGCCGTTTAGCTCGGGCGCAGTATTTT. Protein product: CASSRLARAQYF.

The chain has TRBV7-2 and TRBJ2-1; the D gene is possibly TRBD2 (6 bases). Germline V gives CDR1 SGHTA, CDR2 FQGNSA. Trimming pared 6 bases from V and 9 bases from J, leaving 18 bases between. This CDR3 comprises 14 residues. The CDR3 DNA reads TGTGCCAGCAGGGCGACTAGTTCCGGCGGTGAGCAGTTCTTC. It codes for CASRATSSGGEQFF.

In its sample, this clone was seen a few times. V usage is TRBV7-2 and J usage is TRBJ1-1; D is undetermined. Trimming shortened V by 1 base and J by 1 base, and 7 bases separated the two germline ends. The CDR3 runs 14 residues. Germline V gene lookup returns CDR1 SGHTA and CDR2 FQGNSA. In DNA form, the CDR3 reads TGTGCCAGCAGCTTAGAGCGACGGAACACTGAAGCTTTCTTT. Protein product: CASSLERRNTEAFF.

J is TRBJ1-2 and V is TRBV6-5; D ambiguous. This CDR3 has 14 residues. Trimming cost V 3 bases and J 0 bases, with 8 bases left between them. The germline gives CDR1 MNHEY, CDR2 SVGAGI. This chain's CDR3 is CASSYLQSNYGYTF. CDR3 sequence (DNA): TGTGCCAGCAGTTATCTGCAGTCTAACTATGGCTACACCTTC.

The chain links TRBV4-3 to TRBJ1-1, with TRBD1 as a possible D gene (5 bases). The germline CDR1 and CDR2 sequences are LGHNA and YSLEER. The CDR3 contains 15 residues. V was clipped by 3 bases and J by 1 base, with 12 bases between them. The CDR3 is CASSQGHGGNTEAFF. Here the CDR3 DNA reads TGCGCCAGCAGCCAGGGCCACGGGGGGAACACTGAAGCTTTCTTT.

There are many counts of this clone. CDR3 region: CASSGGTSSYNEQFF. CDR3 DNA sequence: TGTGCCAGCAGCGGGGGGACTAGCTCCTACAATGAGCAGTTCTTC. This chain uses TRBV9 with TRBJ2-1; TRBD2 agrees at 8 bases. Germline V lookup: CDR1 SGDLS, CDR2 YYNGEE. The CDR3 length is 15 residues. Losses at the gene ends were 3 bases for V and 0 bases for J; bases not matched to a gene: 2.

The V call is TRBV7-2, the J call TRBJ2-2, with 7 bases lining up with TRBD1. The CDR3 covers 15 residues. Trimming cost V 5 bases and J 1 base; bases outside gene matches: 4. The germline V gene encodes CDR1 SGHTA and CDR2 FQGNSA. The CDR3 region is CASSPWTGNTGELFF. CDR3 coding DNA: TGTGCCAGCAGCCCCTGGACAGGGAACACCGGGGAGCTGTTTTTT. Drawing the rest from reference TRBV7-2 and TRBJ2-2, the complete variable domain is GAGVSQSPSNKVTEKGKDVELRCDPISGHTALYWYRQSLGQGLEFLIYFQGNSAPDKSGLPSDRFSAERTGGSVSTLTIQRTQQEDSAVYLCASSPWTGNTGELFFGEGSRLTVL.

J is TRBJ1-4 and V is TRBV19; 7 bases line up with TRBD1. With V trimmed by 4 bases and J by 4 bases, 6 bases remained unmatched. The germline gives CDR1 LNHDA, CDR2 SQIVND (reference sequence). The CDR3 sequence is 15 residues long. CDR3 protein: CASSTNRGFNEKLFF. CDR3 in DNA: TGTGCCAGTAGTACCAACAGGGGTTTTAATGAAAAACTGTTTTTT. The whole variable domain, remainder taken from reference TRBV19 and TRBJ1-4, is DGGITQSPKYLFRKEGQNVTLSCEQNLNHDAMYWYRQDPGQGLRLIYYSQIVNDFQKGDIAEGYSVSREKKESFPLTVTSAQKNPTAFYLCASSTNRGFNEKLFFGSGTQLSVL.

The genes are TRBV27 and TRBJ2-1; TRBD2 might be the D (5 bases). The CDR3 loop spans 15 amino acids. V lost 3 bases and J 0 bases, leaving 9 bases between the germline ends. The germline V gene has CDR1 MNHEY and CDR2 SMNVEV (reference sequence). The CDR3 DNA reads as TGTGCCAGCAGTTTTTCTAGCTACTCCTACAATGAGCAGTTCTTC. Translated: CASSFSSYSYNEQFF.

V usage is TRBV7-2 and J usage is TRBJ2-3; D is undetermined. Trimming cost V 2 bases and J 3 bases, with 6 bases left between them. This CDR3 comprises 13 residues. Germline CDR1 is SGHTA and CDR2 is FQGNSA. CDR3 bases: TGTGCCAGCAGCTTAAGGCGGACAGATACGCAGTATTTT. This sequence encodes CASSLRRTDTQYF.

The CDR3 sequence is CASSTGLAGAEFV. The DNA of the CDR3 is TGTGCCAGCAGCACGGGACTAGCGGGGGCGGAGTTCGTC. The genes are TRBV5-8 and TRBJ2-7; 14 bases map to TRBD2. CDR1 and CDR2 from the germline V gene are SGHTS and YDEGEE. The CDR3 extends over 13 amino acids.

The chain links TRBV5-1 to TRBJ2-6; TRBD1 matches 11 bases. Germline V gene sequence: CDR1 SGHRS, CDR2 YFSETQ. The length of the CDR3 is 17 residues. Trimming at V came to 4 bases and at J to 1 base, leaving 4 bases not matched to a gene. CDR3 protein: CASSTGTGGSGANVLTF. The CDR3 DNA sequence: TGCGCCAGCAGCACCGGGACAGGGGGGTCTGGGGCCAACGTCCTGACTTTC.

This chain links TRBV19 with TRBJ1-6; D unresolved. This CDR3 has 14 residues. The germline V gene encodes CDR1 LNHDA and CDR2 SQIVND (reference sequence). The V gene lost 5 bases and the J gene lost 8 bases, with 13 bases spanning the gap. CDR3 sequence: CASSSSSIYSPLHF. CDR3 nucleotides: TGTGCCAGTAGTTCCTCGAGTATCTATTCACCCCTCCACTTT.

CDR3 nucleotide sequence: TGTGCCAGCACGACCTCAACAGGGGCCGGGGAGCTGTTTTTT. This encodes CASTTSTGAGELFF. The V and J genes are TRBV9 and TRBJ2-2; 7 bases map to TRBD1. Per germline, CDR1 SGDLS and CDR2 YYNGEE. The CDR3 has 14 residues. V shed 6 bases, J shed 6 bases, and the junction held 8 bases outside the gene matches.

The rearrangement joins TRBV11-2 to TRBJ1-2, with a possible D match to TRBD1 (5 bases). V lost 2 bases and J lost 3, with 7 bases in between. CDR1 and CDR2 (germline): SGHAT, FQNNGV. The CDR3 covers 13 residues. CDR3 nucleotides: TGTGCCAGCAGCTTACAGGGCGACTATGGCTACACCTTC. Translation: CASSLQGDYGYTF.